This entry describes one T cell receptor (beta chain). Its antigen is undetermined. CDR3 length equals 13 residues. Trimming removed 11 bases at V and 4 bases at J, with 17 bases between. Germline V gene lookup returns CDR1 ENHRY and CDR2 SYGVKD. With constant-segment primers, 5'RACE yielded cDNA libraries of TCR alpha and TCR beta that carried sample barcodes and UMIs. MiXCR, run by TCRdb on the 5' RACE reads, gives a single entry per CDR3 protein. The data contain some 290,000 distinct CDR3 sequences, 15% to 20% of them singletons. The sample is drawn from a study of T-cell memory formation after mild COVID-19. Study outcomes and limitations: Contracting CD4+ clones lay largely in CM and EM, with CD8+ ones residing in EMRA.

The TCR originated in a man aged 18-30 years who had mild COVID-19 (a few samples of this study predate the infection). Cell type and time point are not known. Sequencing input: PBMCs or a T cell subset sorted from them (not recorded which). The chain employs TRBV10-3 and TRBJ1-2, with D perhaps TRBD1 (5 bases). CDR3 nucleotides: TGTGCCTCAGCCCCCCCGGGACTCTATGGCTACACCTTC. Protein sequence: CASAPPGLYGYTF.